This TCR beta chain appears in the sequencing data of a study of chemoradiotherapy in HPV16-positive cancers. For the study at large: Candidate HPV-specific clones and shared TCR motifs came from two HPV16-positive patients.

The junction had 5 bases not matched to a gene; V was cut back by 8 bases and J by 4 bases. Germline CDR1 and CDR2: LNHNV and YYDKDF (reference sequence). The CDR3 loop spans 14 amino acids. The method was immunoSEQ multiplex PCR; TCRdb's version includes in-frame clones alone and lacks a portion of them. The table has around 33,000 clones, more than 85% seen once. This chain links TRBV15 with TRBJ2-1; 10 nucleotides line up with TRBD2. Source: blood, taken from a patient who underwent chemoradiotherapy. The clonotype was recovered from a human donor with HPV-associated anogenital cancer. The CDR3 is CATGRSGGYNEQFF. DNA for the CDR3: TGTGCCACCGGACGTAGCGGGGGGTACAATGAGCAGTTCTTC.